The clone carrying this TCR beta chain was observed many times. Its matching antigen is unknown. The time point here: patch test 2, 6 weeks after DPC sensitization. Treatment described: therapeutic diphenylcyclopropenone sensitization with weekly scalp DPC. The data are from a study of human T cells and chemical hapten exposure. Study summary: Variability of per-sample TCR yields stemmed mainly from small differences in pooled library volume.

TCRdb reprocessed the RACE reads with MiXCR, giving one entry per CDR3 protein. The sample consists of a few hundred thousand distinct CDR3 sequences, roughly 6% of them appearing once. Study-wide points: Following DPC sensitization, TCRs present above 1 in 1000 frequency showed no change.

The material sequenced was whole blood, taken in connection with sensitization to the hapten diphenylcyclopropenone (DPC). The receptor comes from a woman younger than 30 with alopecia areata. Some clones in this sample may be carry-over from other donors' samples.

This CDR3 is CASSLPGGGMETQYF. For the CDR3, the DNA is TGTGCCAGCAGCTTGCCTGGCGGGGGGATGGAGACCCAGTACTTC. This chain uses TRBV7-9 with TRBJ2-5, with TRBD2 matching over 8 bases. The CDR3 consists of 15 residues. Trimming at V came to 3 bases and at J to 5 bases, leaving 8 bases not matched to a gene. Germline V gives CDR1 SEHNR, CDR2 FQNEAQ (reference sequence).